There are a few counts of the clone carrying this TCR beta chain. This record comes from a study of T cells in Graves' hyperthyroidism and ophthalmopathy. Regions amplified from RNA transcripts were the TCR beta CDR3 regions. HTBI primers were employed in a first-round RT-PCR of the TCR CDR3. TCRdb fed the multiplex PCR reads into MiXCR, producing one record per CDR3 protein. The data show around 200,000 distinct CDR3 sequences, approximately 20% seen once. This clonotype was sampled from a man in his forties with Graves' hyperthyroidism. The sequenced material came from blood.

CDR3 in DNA: TGTGCCAGCAGTAATCCAGGGATCCCTGGAAACACCATATATTTT. It codes for CASSNPGIPGNTIYF. V and J are TRBV28 and TRBJ1-3; D perhaps matches TRBD1 (5 bases). CDR3 length: 15 residues. V was cut by 5 bases and J by 2 bases, with 13 bases left in between. Germline CDR1 and CDR2: MDHEN and SYDVKM.